The TCR beta chain under discussion was sequenced for a study of cytomegalovirus exposure and HLA in healthy donors. PCR used 60 Vbeta primers and 13 Jbeta primers. Data came from immunoSEQ multiplex PCR; TCRdb stores just in-frame clones and leaves some out. The sample consists of about 150,000 clones, around 75% of them appearing once. The sequenced sample was PBMCs. The sequence was collected from a young woman in good health and CMV-seronegative.

The CDR3, as DNA: TGCGCCAGCAGCCTGGTAGGGGCTTCGTACAATGAGCAGTTCTTC. Its protein product is CASSLVGASYNEQFF. This chain joins TRBV4-1 and TRBJ2-1; TRBD1 might be the D (5 bases). Germline loops: CDR1 MGHRA, CDR2 YSYEKL. CDR3 length: 15 residues. Deletions cut 4 bases from V and 4 bases from J, with 14 bases between.